This T cell receptor (beta chain) comes out of a study of shared clonotypes between healthy human individuals. General study results and limits: Represented diversity (both genetic and exposure-history) was limited by the small number of donors. Naive CD4 clonotypes were shared across a handful of donors at about 5.3%. Read depth was anticipated to influence clonotype sharing among donors.

Produced via immunoSEQ multiplex PCR; TCRdb's table is partial and in-frame only. The table lists about 700,000 clones, 92% of them singletons, with nearly 25% in the top ten. With respect to this clone: Its cognate antigen is unknown.

Positively selected for CCR7, the CD45RO-negative cells used as naive CD8 cells excluded terminally differentiated effector memory CD45RA+ cells. The sequence derives from a man younger than 45 in good health. Sequences were obtained from naive CD8+ T cells sorted from blood.

CDR3 in DNA: TGTGCCAGCAGCGGGACAGGGTTTTTCTTC. Its protein product is CASSGTGFFF. The chain is built from TRBV2 and TRBJ2-1; 9 nucleotides align to TRBD1. The CDR3 consists of 10 residues. The junction had 4 bases not matched to a gene; V was cut back by 6 bases and J by 16 bases. Germline lookup yields CDR1 SNHLY and CDR2 FYNNEI.